This TCR beta chain comes out of a study of cytomegalovirus exposure and HLA in healthy donors. On the study more broadly: Counted in an early data release were approximately 80 million unique TCRs from HLA-typed donors.

As to this clone: Its antigen is not identified.

Both 60 Vbeta primers and 13 Jbeta primers went into the PCR. TCRdb's table, derived via immunoSEQ multiplex PCR, lists solely in-frame clones and lacks some. The repertoire consists of roughly 100,000 clones, with around four fifths occurring once and the leading ten covering more than 3%. Deletions cut 4 bases from V and 1 base from J, with 7 bases between. CDR1 is LNHDA, CDR2 SQIVND, per germline (reference sequence). This CDR3 is 14 amino acids long. Study-level points and caveats: The productive fraction for most TCR beta V segments was about 90% or about 30% in an earlier analysis. Other equally common chains were less clonally expanded than HLA-associated TCR beta chains, a later analysis showed. Accurate HLA-A and HLA-B prediction from TCR beta sequences was reported for most subjects.

The chain employs TRBV19 and TRBJ2-2; possible D gene TRBD1, 6 bases. The TCR sequence derives from a female donor in good health and CMV-seropositive. Sequencing was performed on PBMCs. In nucleotides, the CDR3 is TGTGCCAGTAGTACGGACAGGAACACCGGGGAGCTGTTTTTT. Translation: CASSTDRNTGELFF. The full variable domain, with the rest looked up from reference TRBV19 and TRBJ2-2, is DGGITQSPKYLFRKEGQNVTLSCEQNLNHDAMYWYRQDPGQGLRLIYYSQIVNDFQKGDIAEGYSVSREKKESFPLTVTSAQKNPTAFYLCASSTDRNTGELFFGEGSRLTVL.